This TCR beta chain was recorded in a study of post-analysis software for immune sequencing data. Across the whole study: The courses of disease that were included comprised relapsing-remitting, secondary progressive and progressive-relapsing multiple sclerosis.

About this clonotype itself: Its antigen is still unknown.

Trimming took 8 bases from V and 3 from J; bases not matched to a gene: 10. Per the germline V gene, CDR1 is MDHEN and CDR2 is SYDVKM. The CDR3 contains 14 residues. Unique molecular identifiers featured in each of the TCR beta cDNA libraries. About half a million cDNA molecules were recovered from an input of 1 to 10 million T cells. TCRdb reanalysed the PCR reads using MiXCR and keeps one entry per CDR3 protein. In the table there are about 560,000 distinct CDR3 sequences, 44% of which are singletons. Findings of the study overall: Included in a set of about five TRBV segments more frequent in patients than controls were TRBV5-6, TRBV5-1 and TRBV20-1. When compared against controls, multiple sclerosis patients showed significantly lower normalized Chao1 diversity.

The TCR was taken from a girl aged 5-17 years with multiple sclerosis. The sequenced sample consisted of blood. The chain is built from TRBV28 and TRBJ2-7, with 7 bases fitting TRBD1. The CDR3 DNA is TGTGCCAGCTTCACCGGGACAGAGATCTACGAGCAGTACTTC. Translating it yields CASFTGTEIYEQYF.